The 21 T cell receptor beta chains given below trace back to one sample, sequenced in a study of identical twins. TCRdb re-derived calls from the 5' RACE reads in MiXCR, one entry per CDR3 protein. The repertoire has about 260,000 distinct CDR3 sequences, 5.5% to 7% of them found once; the top ten carry roughly 3.4%. This sample was shared with a second study, whose subject was yellow fever vaccine responses in identical twins.

The specimen sequenced was memory (CD45RO+) T cells sorted from blood. The source of these receptors is a young woman in good health.

On this clonotype itself: A much larger clone sits a single nucleotide away, making a read error possible. The J gene is TRBJ2-1, the V gene TRBV11-2; no clear D. This CDR3 comprises 14 residues. Trimming took off 0 bases at V and 2 bases at J, with 5 bases between the two ends. Germline CDR1 reads SGHAT; CDR2 reads FQNNGV. The CDR3 is CASSLEGPYNEQFF. The CDR3 bases are TGTGCCAGCAGCTTAGAGGGCCCCTACAATGAGCAGTTCTTC. Complete variable domain (other parts from reference TRBV11-2 and TRBJ2-1): EAGVAQSPRYKIIEKRQSVAFWCNPISGHATLYWYQQILGQGPKLLIQFQNNGVVDDSQLPKDRFSAERLKGVDSTLKIQPAKLEDSAVYLCASSLEGPYNEQFFGPGTRLTVL.

This clonotype was observed at least ten times. The chain recombines TRBV11-2 with TRBJ2-5; no reliable D call. V lost 6 bases and J lost 3, with 20 bases in between. Germline V gene sequence: CDR1 SGHAT, CDR2 FQNNGV. The CDR3 extends over 16 amino acids. The CDR3 nucleotides read TGTGCCAGCAGTCACTCTAGGTTCGACGCCAAAGAGACCCAGTACTTC. This codes for CASSHSRFDAKETQYF.

CDR3 sequence (DNA): TGTGCCAGCGCCCGCTCAGGAGTGAACTATGGCTACACCTTC. It is translated as CASARSGVNYGYTF. The J gene is TRBJ1-2, the V gene TRBV6-2 or TRBV6-3; unclear D gene. Trimming took off 8 bases at V and 2 bases at J, with 15 bases between the two ends. Per the germline V gene, CDR1 is MNHEY and CDR2 is SVGEGT. The CDR3 loop spans 14 amino acids.

This clonotype occurred many times. The CDR3 here is CASSSDNTGELFF. The CDR3 DNA sequence: TGCGCCAGCAGCTCCGACAACACCGGGGAGCTGTTTTTT. This chain joins TRBV5-1 and TRBJ2-2; no clear D gene. V lost 3 bases and J 2 bases, leaving 5 bases between the germline ends. Germline loops: CDR1 SGHRS, CDR2 YFSETQ. The CDR3 sequence is 13 residues long. Combining the CDR3 with reference TRBV5-1 and TRBJ2-2 gives the whole variable domain KAGVTQTPRYLIKTRGQQVTLSCSPISGHRSVSWYQQTPGQGLQFLFEYFSETQRNKGNFPGRFSGRQFSNSRSEMNVSTLELGDSALYLCASSSDNTGELFFGEGSRLTVL.

This clonotype was seen many times. This chain joins TRBV5-1 and TRBJ2-1, with 9 bases that match TRBD2. The CDR3 totals 17 residues. Germline loops: CDR1 SGHRS, CDR2 YFSETQ. V was pared by 1 base and J by 9 bases, with 14 bases of the junction left unmatched. The DNA for the CDR3 is TGCGCCAGCAGCTTGTGGTCCTCTGCGGGGGGGCGGGGTGAGCAGTTCTTC. Its translation is CASSLWSSAGGRGEQFF. The whole variable domain, remainder taken from reference TRBV5-1 and TRBJ2-1, is KAGVTQTPRYLIKTRGQQVTLSCSPISGHRSVSWYQQTPGQGLQFLFEYFSETQRNKGNFPGRFSGRQFSNSRSEMNVSTLELGDSALYLCASSLWSSAGGRGEQFFGPGTRLTVL.

The sample holds many counts of this clonotype. One junction end does not reproduce the germline sequence, and a read error may be involved. The V gene is TRBV6-1, the J gene TRBJ2-2, with D possibly TRBD1 on 5 matching bases. There are 15 residues in the CDR3. CDR1 is MNHNS and CDR2 is SASEGT in the germline V gene. CDR3 bases: TGTGCCAGCAGTAAAGCCACAGGTGCGGCCGGGGAGCTGTTTTTT. Its protein is CASSKATGAAGELFF.

This clonotype was detected ten times or more. This chain connects TRBV7-9 to TRBJ1-4; TRBD1 agrees at 7 bases. Trimming took 5 bases from V and 7 from J; bases not matched to a gene: 10. CDR1 SEHNR and CDR2 FQNEAQ come from the germline V gene (reference sequence). The CDR3 has 15 residues. The CDR3 region is CASSPKEGAAEKLFF. DNA for the CDR3: TGTGCCAGCAGCCCGAAGGAGGGGGCCGCTGAAAAACTGTTTTTT.

This clonotype was detected a few times. This sequence joins TRBV18 and TRBJ2-1; D remains ambiguous. This CDR3 comprises 12 residues. Per the germline V gene, CDR1 is KGHSH and CDR2 is LQKENI. Trimming took off 6 bases at V and 10 bases at J, with 13 bases between the two ends. The CDR3 sequence: CASSTSGGEQFF. In DNA, the CDR3 is TGTGCCAGCTCTACCTCCGGTGGGGAGCAGTTCTTC.

This clonotype was counted ten times or more. DNA of the CDR3: TGCAGTGCTGAATTCGGAGAGCCCTATGGCTACACCTTC. The encoded protein is CSAEFGEPYGYTF. The chain has TRBV20-1 and TRBJ1-2, with D unclear. Trimming left V 5 bases short and J 4 bases short, with 14 bases between. Germline lookup yields CDR1 DFQATT and CDR2 SNEGSKA (reference sequence). The CDR3 spans 13 residues.

In this sample, this clonotype turned up many times. The chain combines TRBV3-1 with TRBJ1-1; D perhaps matches TRBD1 (6 bases). This CDR3 contains 11 residues. Germline CDR1 is LGHDT and CDR2 is YNNKEL (reference sequence). The V end was cut by 6 bases, the J end by 8 bases, with 10 bases between. CDR3 loop: CASRRGQEAFF. DNA of the CDR3: TGTGCCAGCAGACGCGGACAGGAAGCTTTCTTT.

J is TRBJ2-3 and V is TRBV20-1, with D uncertain. Looked up from germline, CDR1 is DFQATT and CDR2 is SNEGSKA (reference sequence). The CDR3 covers 10 residues. Trimming shortened V by 4 bases and J by 10 bases, and 9 bases separated the two germline ends. CDR3 coding DNA: TGCAGTGCTACCTACGATGCGCAGTATTTT. Protein sequence: CSATYDAQYF.

This clonotype was seen repeatedly, ten times or more. The rearrangement links TRBV10-3 to TRBJ2-2; D remains unclear. In germline, CDR1 is ENHRY, CDR2 SYGVKD. V lost 2 bases and J 5 bases, leaving 12 bases between the germline ends. This CDR3 is 15 amino acids long. The CDR3 DNA is TGTGCCATCAGTGAGAAGGTTGGACCTACCGGGGAGCTGTTTTTT. Translating gives CAISEKVGPTGELFF.

Notes on this clonotype: This clone may be a read error of a much larger clone one base away. The rearrangement links TRBV12-3 or TRBV12-4 to TRBJ2-1; 7 positions agree with TRBD2. The V segment lost 6 bases and the J segment 5 bases; nucleotides outside the gene matches: 16. There are 17 residues in the CDR3. CDR3 protein: CASSTRSWRESDNEQFF. The CDR3 DNA is TGTGCCAGCAGCACCAGATCGTGGCGGGAGTCTGACAATGAGCAGTTCTTC.

This clonotype was counted many times. The J gene is TRBJ2-5, the V gene TRBV2; weak D call: TRBD1 (5 bases). CDR1 is SNHLY, CDR2 FYNNEI, per germline. The CDR3 sequence is 12 residues long. V gave up 7 bases and J gave up 5 bases, with 11 bases separating them. CDR3 in DNA: TGTGCCAGCACCGAGGCAGGGGAGACCCAGTACTTC. It codes for CASTEAGETQYF.

This chain connects TRBV20-1 to TRBJ1-1; the D is unclear. The germline V and J ends were trimmed by 8 bases and 2 bases, with 12 bases remaining between them. The CDR3 has 12 residues. CDR1 and CDR2 (germline): DFQATT, SNEGSKA (reference sequence). DNA of the CDR3: TGCAGTACCCGACTGGGAAACACTGAAGCTTTCTTT. Amino acid sequence: CSTRLGNTEAFF.

There are a few counts of this clonotype. V usage is TRBV3-1 and J usage is TRBJ1-4, with D tentatively TRBD1 (5 bases). V was cut by 4 bases and J by 0 bases, with 6 bases left in between. Germline V gene sequence: CDR1 LGHDT, CDR2 YNNKEL (reference sequence). The CDR3 consists of 14 residues. The CDR3 loop is CASSRQPTNEKLFF. DNA of the CDR3: TGTGCCAGCAGCCGACAGCCAACTAATGAAAAACTGTTTTTT.

This clonotype was counted a few times. The rearrangement links TRBV5-1 to TRBJ2-1; possible D gene TRBD2, 6 bases. Germline assignment: CDR1 SGHRS and CDR2 YFSETQ. Trimming stripped 5 bases from V and 5 bases from J, with 17 bases between. This CDR3 comprises 15 residues. The CDR3 sequence: CASRLTGGINNEQFF. CDR3 in DNA: TGCGCCAGCAGACTCACCGGCGGGATAAACAATGAGCAGTTCTTC.

This chain connects TRBV20-1 to TRBJ2-7; 7 nucleotides line up with TRBD1. The CDR3 is 12 amino acids. Trimming took 0 bases from V and 7 from J; bases not matched to a gene: 3. Per the germline V gene, CDR1 is DFQATT and CDR2 is SNEGSKA (reference sequence). In DNA form, the CDR3 reads TGCAGTGCTAGAGATCGACAGGGAGAGCAGTACGTC. Protein: CSARDRQGEQYV.

The V and J genes are TRBV2 and TRBJ2-7, with 8 positions matching TRBD1. Germline V gene sequence: CDR1 SNHLY, CDR2 FYNNEI. The CDR3 loop spans 15 amino acids. V shed 5 bases and J 3 bases; nucleotides not matched to a gene: 9. The CDR3 loop is CASSKTGEPGYEQYF. In nucleotides, the CDR3 is TGTGCCAGCAGTAAGACAGGGGAGCCCGGCTACGAGCAGTACTTC.

This clonotype was seen repeatedly, ten times or more. The gene calls are TRBV18 and TRBJ1-1; D is ambiguous. The V end was cut by 7 bases, the J end by 4 bases, with 16 bases between. The length of the CDR3 is 14 residues. Germline lookup yields CDR1 KGHSH and CDR2 LQKENI. The CDR3 loop reads CASYNGNRGTEAFF. For the CDR3, the DNA is TGTGCCAGCTACAACGGGAATCGGGGCACTGAAGCTTTCTTT.

This clonotype was detected ten times or more. The chain couples TRBV12-3 or TRBV12-4 to TRBJ2-2, with D possibly matching TRBD2 (6 bases). Trimming left V 6 bases short and J 2 bases short, with 13 bases between. The CDR3 consists of 15 residues. This chain's CDR3 is CASSGPGVNTGELFF. The CDR3 DNA follows: TGTGCCAGCAGCGGACCGGGAGTAAACACCGGGGAGCTGTTTTTT.